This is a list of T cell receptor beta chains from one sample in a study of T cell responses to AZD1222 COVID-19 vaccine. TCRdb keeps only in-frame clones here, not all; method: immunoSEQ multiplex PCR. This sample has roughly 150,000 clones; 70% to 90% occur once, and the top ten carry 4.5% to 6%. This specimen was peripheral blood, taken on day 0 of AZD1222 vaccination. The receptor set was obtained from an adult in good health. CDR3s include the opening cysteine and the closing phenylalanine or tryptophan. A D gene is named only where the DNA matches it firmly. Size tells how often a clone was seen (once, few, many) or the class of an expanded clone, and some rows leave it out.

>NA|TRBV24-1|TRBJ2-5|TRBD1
CATSDYGTGAETQYF
TGTGCCACCAGTGATTACGGGACAGGGGCCGAGACCCAGTACTTC
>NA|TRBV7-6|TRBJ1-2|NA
CASSLIASANYGYTF
TGTGCCAGCAGCTTAATTGCCTCAGCTAACTATGGCTACACCTTC
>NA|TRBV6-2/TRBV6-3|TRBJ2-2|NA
CASSYSSGVPLFF
TGTGCCAGCAGTTACTCGAGTGGGGTCCCGCTGTTTTTT
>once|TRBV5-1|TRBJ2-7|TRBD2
CASSLLTSGRVWALHF
TGCGCCAGCAGCTTACTGACTAGCGGGAGGGTCTGGGCGTTGCACTTC
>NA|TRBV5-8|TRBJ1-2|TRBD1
CASSSNRGRNYGYTF
TGTGCCAGCAGCTCAAACAGGGGGAGGAACTATGGCTACACCTTC
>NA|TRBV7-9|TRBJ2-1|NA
CASSVKGPNNEQFF
TGTGCCAGCAGCGTAAAGGGACCAAACAATGAGCAGTTCTTC
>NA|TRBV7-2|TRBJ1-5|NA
CASSPGSQPQPQHF
TGTGCCAGCAGCCCAGGGAGTCAGCCCCAGCCCCAGCATTTT
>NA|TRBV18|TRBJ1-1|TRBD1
CASSLRQGEAFF
TGTGCCAGCTCACTAAGACAGGGTGAAGCTTTCTTT
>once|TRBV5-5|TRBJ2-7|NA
CASRNGGQGPSLYEQYF
TGTGCCAGCAGGAACGGGGGGCAGGGGCCCTCTCTCTACGAGCAGTACTTC
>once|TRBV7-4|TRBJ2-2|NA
CASSFDCGCKNTGELFF
TGTGCCAGCAGCTTTGATTGTGGATGTAAGAACACCGGGGAGCTGTTTTTT
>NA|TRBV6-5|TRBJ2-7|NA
CASSQQHNTYEQYF
TGTGCCAGCAGTCAACAGCACAATACCTACGAGCAGTACTTC
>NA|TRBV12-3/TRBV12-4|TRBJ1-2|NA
CASRPGYYGYTF
TGTGCCAGCAGGCCAGGGTACTATGGCTACACCTTC
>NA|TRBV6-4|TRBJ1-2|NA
CASRRFSGEEYGYTF
TGTGCCAGCAGACGGTTTAGCGGGGAGGAGTATGGCTACACCTTC
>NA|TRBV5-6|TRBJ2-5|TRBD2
CASSLSRGGTQYF
TGTGCCAGCAGCTTGTCCCGGGGGGGGACCCAGTACTTC
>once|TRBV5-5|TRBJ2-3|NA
CASSLVGTDTQYF
TGTGCCAGCAGCTTGGTCGGGACAGATACGCAGTATTTT
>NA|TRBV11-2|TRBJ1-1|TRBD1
CASSFGDRGWDTEAFF
TGTGCCAGCAGCTTCGGGGACAGGGGATGGGACACTGAAGCTTTCTTT
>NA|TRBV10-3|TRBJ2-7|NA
CAISAQGYEQYF
TGTGCCATCAGTGCGCAGGGCTACGAGCAGTACTTC
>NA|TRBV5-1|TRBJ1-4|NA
CASSFTGQSETNEKLFF
TGCGCCAGCAGCTTCACAGGGCAGAGCGAGACTAATGAAAAACTGTTTTTT
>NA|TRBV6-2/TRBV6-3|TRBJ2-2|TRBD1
CASSRDRNTGELFF
TGTGCCAGCAGCCGGGACAGGAACACCGGGGAGCTGTTTTTT
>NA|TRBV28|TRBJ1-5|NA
CASSLSFFRGSNQPQHF
TGTGCCAGCAGTTTATCCTTTTTTAGGGGAAGCAATCAGCCCCAGCATTTT